One sample yielded the 11 T cell receptor beta chains listed below, sequenced in a study of blood T cell repertoires in COVID-19. The table came from immunoSEQ multiplex PCR; TCRdb's copy has only in-frame clones and leaves some out. Of about 260,000 clones listed, roughly nine tenths were seen once; the top ten hold roughly 2.5%. Sequencing was carried out using PBMCs or T cells enriched from blood (not recorded which). Receptors originate from a woman in her late teens or twenties who had recovered from COVID-19.

The CDR3 coding sequence is TGTGCCAGCAGAGCGGACTACGGTAGGCCTAAGTACTTC. Its protein is CASRADYGRPKYF. This chain joins TRBV2 and TRBJ2-5, with a possible D match to TRBD2 (6 bases). The CDR3 is made up of 13 amino acids. V lost 6 bases to trimming and J lost 12 bases, with 20 bases between them. Germline V gives CDR1 SNHLY, CDR2 FYNNEI.

The chain combines TRBV29-1 with TRBJ2-3; TRBD1 matches at 10 bases. Trimming removed 4 bases from V and 0 bases from J; junction bases left unmatched: 4. The germline gives CDR1 SQVTM, CDR2 ANQGSEA. The CDR3 length is 15 residues. CDR3: CSVAGTGDSTDTQYF. The DNA for the CDR3 is TGCAGCGTTGCCGGGACAGGGGATAGCACAGATACGCAGTATTTT.

This rearrangement joins TRBV11-2 to TRBJ2-7; D not certain. The V and J ends lost 4 bases and 6 bases respectively, with 7 bases between them. This CDR3 is 11 amino acids long. CDR1 and CDR2 from the germline V gene are SGHAT and FQNNGV. The CDR3 is CASSSGPEQYF. For the CDR3, the DNA is TGTGCCAGCAGCTCAGGCCCCGAGCAGTACTTC.

This clone was seen once. This chain connects TRBV19 to TRBJ1-1, with 7 bases matching TRBD1. CDR1 and CDR2 (germline): LNHDA, SQIVND (reference sequence). The J segment lost 2 bases and the V segment lost 10 bases, leaving 13 bases of the junction unmatched. This CDR3 has 15 residues. The CDR3 loop is CATQGPGDSNTEAFF. The CDR3 DNA reads TGTGCCACCCAGGGCCCCGGGGACAGTAACACTGAAGCTTTCTTT.

This clone was seen only once. The V gene is TRBV11-2, the J gene TRBJ1-1; D gene uncertain. CDR3 size: 12 residues. Trimming removed 4 bases from V and 4 bases from J, with 7 bases in between. Germline CDR1 reads SGHAT; CDR2 reads FQNNGV. The CDR3 spells CASSSSGTEAFF. The CDR3 DNA reads TGTGCCAGCAGCTCTAGTGGCACTGAAGCTTTCTTT.

This chain links TRBV2 with TRBJ2-7; 7 nucleotides match TRBD1. V was clipped by 10 bases and J by 0 bases; unmatched bases: 9. CDR1 SNHLY and CDR2 FYNNEI come from the germline V gene. The CDR3 consists of 14 residues. The CDR3 DNA follows: TGTGCCACCTCCATCGGACAGGCCTCCTACGAGCAGTACTTC. Residues: CATSIGQASYEQYF.

The chain has TRBV19 and TRBJ1-1; no clear D gene. The CDR3 covers 15 residues. The V end lost 8 bases, the J end lost 1 base, and 17 bases lay between the germline ends. Germline CDR1 LNHDA, CDR2 SQIVND (reference sequence). CDR3 nucleotides: TGTGCCAGTGGCCGCGGTTTTGTGGGGAACACTGAAGCTTTCTTT. This sequence encodes CASGRGFVGNTEAFF.

The gene calls are TRBV28 and TRBJ1-5, with D possibly being TRBD1 (6 bases). The CDR3 is made up of 16 amino acids. Germline CDR1 and CDR2: MDHEN and SYDVKM. V shed 3 bases and J shed 1 base, with 13 bases lying between them. Here the CDR3 reads CASSFTQGTSNQPQHF. The CDR3 DNA reads TGTGCCAGCAGTTTTACACAGGGCACCAGCAATCAGCCCCAGCATTTT.

The rearrangement uses TRBV7-9 and TRBJ1-1; 7 bases are shared with TRBD1. The CDR3 is 15 amino acids. Germline V gene sequence: CDR1 SEHNR, CDR2 FQNEAQ (reference sequence). Trimming at V came to 6 bases and at J to 0 bases, leaving 7 bases not matched to a gene. This CDR3 is CASSPGGAMNTEAFF. The CDR3 nucleotides read TGTGCCAGCAGTCCAGGGGGAGCCATGAACACTGAAGCTTTCTTT.

The CDR3 spells CASSRQSNNSPLHF. DNA for the CDR3: TGCGCCAGCAGCCGACAGAGCAATAATTCACCCCTCCACTTT. The chain couples TRBV5-1 to TRBJ1-6; tentative D call: TRBD1 (5 bases). The CDR3 totals 14 residues. CDR1 SGHRS and CDR2 YFSETQ come from the germline V gene. The ends were cut back, 4 bases at V and 5 bases at J, with 10 bases in the middle.

This chain links TRBV24-1 with TRBJ1-2; D gene ambiguous. Trimming removed 1 base from V and 8 bases from J, with 7 bases in between. This CDR3 has 12 amino acids. Germline V CDR1 and CDR2: KGHDR, SFDVKD. CDR3: CATSDFYGGYTF. The CDR3 bases are TGTGCCACCAGTGATTTTTATGGCGGCTACACCTTC.